The 17 T cell receptor beta chains below come from one sample, sequenced in a study of T cells after yellow fever vaccination. MiXCR was run by TCRdb on the 5' RACE reads, yielding one entry per CDR3 protein. Of more than 450,000 distinct CDR3 sequences in the sample, around a fifth were seen once. Source: PBMCs, taken roughly 20 days after the first yellow fever vaccination. The receptors here all came from a man aged 18 to 29 who received the YFV17D yellow fever vaccine.

As to this clonotype: A much bigger clone sits one base away, suggesting this may be a read error. The V and J genes are TRBV6-5 and TRBJ2-3; no clear D gene. The V gene's germline CDR1 is MNHEY and CDR2 SVGAGI. CDR3 length: 14 residues. V lost 0 bases, J lost 0 bases, and 4 bases lay in between. This CDR3 is CASSYSSSTDTQYF. The DNA of the CDR3 is TGTGCCAGCAGTTACTCGAGTAGCACAGATACGCAGTATTTT.

The chain recombines TRBV30 with TRBJ1-5; D remains unclear. Between the trimmed V and J ends, which lost 0 bases and 5 bases, there was a span of 11 bases. Germline V CDR1 and CDR2: GTSNPN, SVGIG (reference sequence). CDR3 length equals 14 residues. The CDR3 here is CAWSVEAVYQPQHF. CDR3 sequence (DNA): TGTGCCTGGAGTGTGGAGGCCGTCTATCAGCCCCAGCATTTT.

V is TRBV7-3 and J is TRBJ2-6, with a possible D match to TRBD1 (6 bases). CDR1 and CDR2 (germline): SGHTA, FQGTGA. This CDR3 contains 16 residues. V lost 5 bases and J lost 2, with 13 bases in between. The CDR3, as DNA: TGTGCCAGCAGCCTAATCGGACAGACTGGGGCCAACGTCCTGACTTTC. It yields the protein CASSLIGQTGANVLTF.

This chain joins TRBV7-2 and TRBJ1-5; D possibly corresponds to TRBD1 (6 bases). The CDR3 is made up of 16 amino acids. The V end was cut by 5 bases, the J end by 0 bases, with 14 bases between. Germline-derived CDR1 and CDR2 are SGHTA and FQGNSA. The CDR3 reads CASSPGAANSNQPQHF. The CDR3 DNA reads TGTGCCAGCAGCCCGGGGGCGGCTAATAGCAATCAGCCCCAGCATTTT.

The chain has TRBV29-1 and TRBJ2-5; perhaps D is TRBD1 or TRBD2 (5 bases each). The V gene's germline CDR1 is SQVTM and CDR2 ANQGSEA. The CDR3 is 12 residues long. V lost 4 bases to trimming and J lost 5 bases, with 11 bases between them. CDR3 residues: CSVVVGVETQYF. As DNA, the CDR3 is TGCAGCGTTGTTGTGGGGGTGGAGACCCAGTACTTC.

This clonotype was detected many times. J is TRBJ2-7 and V is TRBV6-5; 11 bases match TRBD1. Germline CDR1 reads MNHEY; CDR2 reads SVGAGI. The J segment lost 6 bases and the V segment lost 3 bases, leaving 4 bases of the junction unmatched. The CDR3 loop spans 14 amino acids. In DNA form, the CDR3 reads TGTGCCAGCAGTTATCGGACAGGGGGCGTCGAGCAGTACTTC. Translation: CASSYRTGGVEQYF.

This clonotype has more than one count but fewer than ten. This chain uses TRBV12-3 or TRBV12-4 with TRBJ2-4; D is possibly TRBD1 or TRBD2 (5 bases each). V gave up 4 bases and J gave up 8 bases, with 15 bases separating them. The CDR3 is 14 amino acids. The CDR3 sequence: CASSWGTLGDIQYF. Written as DNA, the CDR3 is TGTGCCAGCAGTTGGGGGACCCTAGGGGACATTCAGTACTTC.

This clonotype was seen a handful of times. CDR3 DNA sequence: TGTGCCAGCAGTTACAAGGGGGGGCGGACTGAAGCTTTCTTT. This gives the protein CASSYKGGRTEAFF. The chain links TRBV6-5 to TRBJ1-1, with D perhaps matching TRBD1 (6 bases). The CDR3 covers 14 residues. V was trimmed by 2 bases and J by 5 bases, leaving 12 bases between them. CDR1 is MNHEY and CDR2 is SVGAGI in the germline V gene.

This clonotype was recorded many times. The V call is TRBV5-6, the J call TRBJ2-1; D may match TRBD1 or TRBD2 (5 bases each). The ends were cut back, 9 bases at V and 5 bases at J, with 18 bases in the middle. CDR1 is SGHDT, CDR2 YYEEEE, per germline. The CDR3 runs to 14 residues. CDR3 in amino acids: CAMGPEGRHNEQFF. Here the CDR3 DNA reads TGTGCCATGGGCCCCGAGGGACGGCACAATGAGCAGTTCTTC.

The V and J genes are TRBV20-1 and TRBJ2-1, with 12 bases lining up with TRBD2. The CDR3 sequence is 16 residues long. Germline loops: CDR1 DFQATT, CDR2 SNEGSKA (reference sequence). V trimming: 1 base; J trimming: 14 bases; junction bases outside the gene matches: 15. This chain's CDR3 is CSARGNVLAGGGEKFF. CDR3 sequence (DNA): TGCAGTGCTAGAGGCAACGTACTAGCGGGGGGAGGAGAGAAGTTCTTC.

This chain connects TRBV29-1 to TRBJ2-2; D is ambiguous. CDR1 and CDR2 from the germline V gene are SQVTM and ANQGSEA. This CDR3 has 12 residues. V was trimmed by 4 bases and J by 5 bases, leaving 8 bases between them. This CDR3 reads CSVAGYTGELFF. The CDR3 DNA follows: TGCAGCGTTGCTGGGTATACCGGGGAGCTGTTTTTT.

This clonotype was seen a handful of times. V gene TRBV12-3 or TRBV12-4 combines with J gene TRBJ1-2; D unclear. This CDR3 is 16 amino acids long. V lost 5 bases to trimming and J lost 3 bases, with 19 bases between them. CDR3 nucleotides: TGTGCCAGCAGTGAGGATATGGCTTACAAGGACTATGGCTACACCTTC. It specifies CASSEDMAYKDYGYTF.

V and J are TRBV7-2 and TRBJ2-1; D is unclear. CDR3 size: 15 residues. Germline lookup yields CDR1 SGHTA and CDR2 FQGNSA. Trimming cost V 6 bases and J 1 base, with 13 bases left between them. The CDR3 nucleotides read TGTGCCAGCAGTCGTGACACCTCGTCCTACAATGAGCAGTTCTTC. Protein: CASSRDTSSYNEQFF. The full variable domain, in which reference TRBV7-2 and TRBJ2-1 provide the parts outside the CDR3, is GAGVSQSPSNKVTEKGKDVELRCDPISGHTALYWYRQSLGQGLEFLIYFQGNSAPDKSGLPSDRFSAERTGGSVSTLTIQRTQQEDSAVYLCASSRDTSSYNEQFFGPGTRLTVL.

This clonotype appeared a few times. The CDR3 sequence: CASSPMKTSGTDTQYF. The CDR3 DNA is TGCGCCAGCAGCCCGATGAAGACTAGCGGGACAGATACGCAGTATTTT. The chain is built from TRBV4-3 and TRBJ2-3, with 10 bases matching TRBD2. CDR1 is LGHNA, CDR2 YSLEER, per germline. Unmatched junction bases numbered 7, after V lost 4 bases and J lost 3 bases. The CDR3 consists of 16 residues.

The chain combines TRBV20-1 with TRBJ2-5; unclear D gene. Germline CDR1 is DFQATT and CDR2 is SNEGSKA (reference sequence). This CDR3 contains 10 residues. Trimming removed 5 bases at V and 5 bases at J, with 6 bases between. The CDR3 DNA is TGCAGTGCTTTAAAGGAGACCCAGTACTTC. It encodes CSALKETQYF.

This clonotype was counted once. The rearrangement uses TRBV7-3 and TRBJ2-7; 8 bases line up with TRBD1. Germline V gene data show CDR1 as SGHTA and CDR2 as FQGTGA. V shed 6 bases and J 2 bases; nucleotides not matched to a gene: 12. This CDR3 region has 16 residues. CDR3 in DNA: TGTGCCAGCAGTCCCTATAAGGACAGGGACCCCTACGAGCAGTACTTC. It is translated as CASSPYKDRDPYEQYF.

The chain combines TRBV5-1 with TRBJ2-1; D possibly corresponds to TRBD2 (5 bases). Germline V gene sequence: CDR1 SGHRS, CDR2 YFSETQ. The V and J ends lost 0 bases and 8 bases respectively, with 6 bases between them. This CDR3 contains 12 residues. The CDR3 coding sequence is TGCGCCAGCAGCTTGGGGACTTATGAGCAGTTCTTC. Translating gives CASSLGTYEQFF.